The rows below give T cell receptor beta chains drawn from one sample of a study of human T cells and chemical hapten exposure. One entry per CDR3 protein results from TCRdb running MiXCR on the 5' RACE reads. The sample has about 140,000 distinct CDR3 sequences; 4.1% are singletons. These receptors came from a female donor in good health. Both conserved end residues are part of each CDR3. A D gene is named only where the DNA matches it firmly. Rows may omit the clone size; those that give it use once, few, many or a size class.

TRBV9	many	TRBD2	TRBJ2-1	TGTGCCAGCAGCCCTAGCGGGGGGGCAACCTACAATGAGCAGTTCTTC	CASSPSGGATYNEQFF
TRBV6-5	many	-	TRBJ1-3	TGTGCCAGCAGTTACTCGTTTGGGTTCAGCTCTGGAAACACCATATATTTT	CASSYSFGFSSGNTIYF
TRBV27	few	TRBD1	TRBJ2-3	TGTGCGACAGGGGGCGCGTCGAGCACAGATACGCAGTATTTT	CATGGASSTDTQYF
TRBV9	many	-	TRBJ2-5	TGTGCCAGCAGCCCGGGACACCAGAGTGCGACCCAGTACTTC	CASSPGHQSATQYF
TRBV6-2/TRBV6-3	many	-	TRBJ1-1	TGTGCCAGCAGCCCTGCGATCTTGCGGCTGAACACTGAAGCTTTCTTT	CASSPAILRLNTEAFF
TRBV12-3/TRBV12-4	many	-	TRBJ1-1	TGTGCCAGCAGTTTTAGGGGTCCCATGAACACTGAAGCTTTCTTT	CASSFRGPMNTEAFF
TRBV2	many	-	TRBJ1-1	TGTGCCAGCAGTGAAGCGGGGGGCATGATGAACACTGAAGCTTTCTTT	CASSEAGGMMNTEAFF
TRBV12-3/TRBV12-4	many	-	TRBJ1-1	TGTGCCAGCAGTCAAGACCCGGGACGTAACACTGAAGCTTTCTTT	CASSQDPGRNTEAFF
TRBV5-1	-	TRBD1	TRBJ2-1	TGCGCCAGCAGCTCCCTAAGTACAGGGGGTCCCAATGAGCAGTTCTTC	CASSSLSTGGPNEQFF
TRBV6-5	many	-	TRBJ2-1	TGTGCCAGCACCCAGGGAAATGAGCAGTTCTTC	CASTQGNEQFF
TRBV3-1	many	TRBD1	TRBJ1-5	TGTGCCAGCAGCCAAAGTCGCGGGACAGCCCAGCATTTT	CASSQSRGTAQHF
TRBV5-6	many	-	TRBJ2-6	TGTGCCAGCAGCTCTCCTGGGGCCAACGTCCTGACTTTC	CASSSPGANVLTF
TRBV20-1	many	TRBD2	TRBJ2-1	TGCAGTGCCCACGGGGGGGCATCGTCCAATGAGCAGTTCTTC	CSAHGGASSNEQFF
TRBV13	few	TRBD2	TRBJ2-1	TGTGCCAGCAGCGAAGGCCCCGGGAGGAATGAGCAGTTCTTC	CASSEGPGRNEQFF
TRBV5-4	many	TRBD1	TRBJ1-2	TGTGCCAGCAGGCCAACCGAGGCAGGGGGAAAGGACACCTTC	CASRPTEAGGKDTF
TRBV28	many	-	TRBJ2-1	TGTGCCAGCACCCCAAACGGCAATGAGCAGTTCTTC	CASTPNGNEQFF
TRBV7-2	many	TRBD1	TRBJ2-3	TGTGCCAGCAGCTTGGGACAGAGCACAGATACGCAGTATTTT	CASSLGQSTDTQYF
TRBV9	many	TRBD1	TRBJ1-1	TGTGCCAGCAGCCCCCACAGGGGATTGAACACTGAAGCTTTCTTT	CASSPHRGLNTEAFF
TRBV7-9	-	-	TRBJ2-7	TGTGCCAGCAGCGTAGGACAGCAGACGGGGTACGAGCAGTACTTC	CASSVGQQTGYEQYF
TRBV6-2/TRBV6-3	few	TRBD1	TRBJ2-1	TGTGCCAGCTTACACCAACCGGGACAGGGGGGGAATGAGCAGTTCTTC	CASLHQPGQGGNEQFF
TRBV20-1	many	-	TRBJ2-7	TGCAGTGCTAGGGGGGAGACGACCTACGAGCAGTACTTC	CSARGETTYEQYF
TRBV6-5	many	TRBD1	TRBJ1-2	TGTGCCAGCAGCGCCCGTGGACAGGGGGCGGGAGGCTACACCTTC	CASSARGQGAGGYTF
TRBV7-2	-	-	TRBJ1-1	TGTGCCAGCAGCTTAGGGGACCGCCGGAACACTGAAGCTTTCTTT	CASSLGDRRNTEAFF
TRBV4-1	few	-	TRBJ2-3	TGCGCCAGCAGCCAAGAGGTCCGTCGGGGCGGCACAGATACGCAGTATTTT	CASSQEVRRGGTDTQYF
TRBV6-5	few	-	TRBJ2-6	TGTGCCAGCAGTTACTCCCCAACTGCTGGGGCCAACGTCCTGACTTTC	CASSYSPTAGANVLTF
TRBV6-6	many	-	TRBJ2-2	TGTGCCAGCAGGGGCCGGGGTGACACCGGGGAGCTGTTTTTT	CASRGRGDTGELFF
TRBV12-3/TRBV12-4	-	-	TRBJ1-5	TGTGCCAGCAGCCCCTGGGAGGGGGAAGTCAATCAGCCCCAGCATTTT	CASSPWEGEVNQPQHF
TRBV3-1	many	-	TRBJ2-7	TGTGCCAGCAGCCCGGACCTCTACGAGCAGTACTTC	CASSPDLYEQYF
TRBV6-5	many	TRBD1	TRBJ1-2	TGTGCCAGCAGTTCCCGCCCCACAGGGGTTAACTATGGCTACACCTTC	CASSSRPTGVNYGYTF
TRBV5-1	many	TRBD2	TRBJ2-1	TGCGCCAGCAGCTTGGTCTCCGGGGGGGCCCATCATGAGCAGTTCTTC	CASSLVSGGAHHEQFF
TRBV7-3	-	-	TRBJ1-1	TGTGCCAGCAGTTATTCGCGAGGCACTGAAGCTTTCTTT	CASSYSRGTEAFF
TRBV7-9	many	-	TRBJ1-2	TGTGCCAGCAGCTTAGATGGGGCCCGTGCCTATGGCTACACCTTC	CASSLDGARAYGYTF
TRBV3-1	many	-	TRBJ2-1	TGTGCCAGCAGCCAAGTCTACAATGAGCAGTTCTTC	CASSQVYNEQFF
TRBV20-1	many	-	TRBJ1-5	TGCAGTGCTAGCCCGACTGGGCCGGAAGGGCCCCAGCATTTT	CSASPTGPEGPQHF
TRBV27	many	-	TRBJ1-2	TGTGCCAGCAGTTTAAGTCCAGGGGCCCCTTATGGCTACACCTTC	CASSLSPGAPYGYTF
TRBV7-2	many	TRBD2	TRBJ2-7	TGTGCCAGCGCTACTAGCGGGGGTGTTTACGAGCAGTACTTC	CASATSGGVYEQYF
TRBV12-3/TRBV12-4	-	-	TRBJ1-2	TGTGCCAGCAGTTTCGATGCTAACTATGGCTACACCTTC	CASSFDANYGYTF
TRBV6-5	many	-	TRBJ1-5	TGTGCCAGCAGTTTCGACGGCAATCAGCCCCAGCATTTT	CASSFDGNQPQHF
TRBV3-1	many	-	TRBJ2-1	TGTGCCAGCAGCCCTACTAGTTACAATGAGCAGTTCTTC	CASSPTSYNEQFF
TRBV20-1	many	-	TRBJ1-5	TGCAGTGCTAGAGATCCGAAGACTGGTGGCAATCAGCCCCAGCATTTT	CSARDPKTGGNQPQHF
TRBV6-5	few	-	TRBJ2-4	TGTGCCAGCAGTTTCTTGGAAGGGGGCATTCAGTACTTC	CASSFLEGGIQYF
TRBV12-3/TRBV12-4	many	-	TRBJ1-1	TGTGCCAGCAGTTTGCCGAACAGGCCCACTGAAGCTTTCTTT	CASSLPNRPTEAFF
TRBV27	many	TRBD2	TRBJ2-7	TGTGCCAGCGGCCAGAAGCGGGGAGGCGTGCACGAGCAGTACTTC	CASGQKRGGVHEQYF
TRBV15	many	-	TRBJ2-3	TGTGCCACCAGCGATAGGGGGTCTTACACAGATACGCAGTATTTT	CATSDRGSYTDTQYF
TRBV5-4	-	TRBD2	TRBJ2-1	TGTGCCAGCAGCTTGCGTAGCGGGGGGGATGAGCAGTTCTTC	CASSLRSGGDEQFF
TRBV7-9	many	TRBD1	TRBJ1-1	TGTGCCAGCAGCTTAGCGACAGGGGTTGGCGCTGAAGCTTTCTTT	CASSLATGVGAEAFF
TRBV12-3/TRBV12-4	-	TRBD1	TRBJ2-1	TGTGCCAGCTATATACGGGACAGGCCGGACAATGAGCAGTTCTTC	CASYIRDRPDNEQFF
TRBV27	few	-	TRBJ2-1	TGTGCCAGCAGTTTACGCGGGACAGTTTACAATGAGCAGTTCTTC	CASSLRGTVYNEQFF
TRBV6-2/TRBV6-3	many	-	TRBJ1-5	TGTGCCAGCAGTCAAGATGGGGCCTGGCAGCCCCAGCATTTT	CASSQDGAWQPQHF
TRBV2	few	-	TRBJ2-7	TGTGCCAGCAGTGAAAGTGTCGGGGGACAGAGCTTC	CASSESVGGQSF
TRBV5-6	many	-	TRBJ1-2	TGTGCCAGCAGCCGTCTAGTTGGCTACACCTTC	CASSRLVGYTF
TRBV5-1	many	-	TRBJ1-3	TGCGCCAGCAGCGACAACCCGCAGGGCAACTCTGGAAACACCATATATTTT	CASSDNPQGNSGNTIYF
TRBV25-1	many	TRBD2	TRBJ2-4	TGTGCCAGCAGGGACGGGGGGTATGGAAACATTCAGTACTTC	CASRDGGYGNIQYF
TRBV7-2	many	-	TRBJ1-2	TGTGCCAGCAGTACCCCAGAACTCACGGGGGGAGGCTACACCTTC	CASSTPELTGGGYTF
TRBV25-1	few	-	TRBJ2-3	TGTGCCAGCAGTGAAACAGGAAGACGAGATACGCAGTATTTT	CASSETGRRDTQYF
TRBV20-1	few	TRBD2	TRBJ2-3	TGCAGTGCTAGTGACGGGGGGGCCGTTCGGAGGATCGATACGCAGTATTTT	CSASDGGAVRRIDTQYF
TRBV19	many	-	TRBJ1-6	TGTGCCAGTAGCCGAGTTTTCTATAATTCACCCCTCCACTTT	CASSRVFYNSPLHF